This entry is about one T cell receptor beta chain. In the original workflow: Nucleated cell number was recorded as an estimate derived from reference gene primer amplification. Data came from immunoSEQ multiplex PCR; TCRdb stores just in-frame clones and leaves some out. V and J calls and clone size come straight from that table; D and trimming were deduced from the DNA. The table shows approximately 170,000 clones, with approximately 86% occurring only once. The sample belongs to a study of blood T cell repertoires in COVID-19. Study context: Researchers got acute and convalescent COVID-19 samples from the United States, Italy and Spain. The analysed material was cDNA or gDNA that came from T cells, B-cell-depleted T cells, or PBMCs.

The clonotype originates from a man between 45 and 60 years old with active or convalescent COVID-19. Sequenced sample: peripheral blood.

CDR3 in DNA: TGTGCCAGCAGTTTATGGGCGACGGGGGGCCAAGAGACCCAGTACTTC. Its protein product is CASSLWATGGQETQYF. The V gene is TRBV28, the J gene TRBJ2-5, with 7 nucleotides matching TRBD2. Losses at the gene ends were 0 bases for V and 1 base for J; bases not matched to a gene: 5. Germline CDR1 MDHEN, CDR2 SYDVKM. The CDR3 length is 16 residues.